This T cell receptor beta chain was recorded in a study of shared clonotypes between healthy human individuals. Genomic DNA per cell subset filled all wells of several immunoSEQ plates. Clones were sequenced by immunoSEQ multiplex PCR, and TCRdb holds only the in-frame ones, with some missing. The sample shows around 700,000 clones, less than 80% of them seen only once. CD45RA-negative memory and CD45RA+ naive subsets were split from the CD4+ cells. Sequencing was done on a sample of memory CD4+ T cells sorted from blood. Sample subset: CD45RA-negative fraction. This TCR was sampled from a woman in her twenties or thirties in good health.

The CDR3 loop is CASSLFLGGPGNIQYF. The CDR3, as DNA: TGTGCCAGCAGTTTATTTTTGGGTGGGCCTGGAAACATTCAGTACTTC. The chain couples TRBV27 to TRBJ2-4, with D uncertain. The CDR3 is 16 residues long. Trimming took off 1 base at V and 6 bases at J, with 16 bases between the two ends. Germline CDR1 and CDR2: MNHEY and SMNVEV (reference sequence).